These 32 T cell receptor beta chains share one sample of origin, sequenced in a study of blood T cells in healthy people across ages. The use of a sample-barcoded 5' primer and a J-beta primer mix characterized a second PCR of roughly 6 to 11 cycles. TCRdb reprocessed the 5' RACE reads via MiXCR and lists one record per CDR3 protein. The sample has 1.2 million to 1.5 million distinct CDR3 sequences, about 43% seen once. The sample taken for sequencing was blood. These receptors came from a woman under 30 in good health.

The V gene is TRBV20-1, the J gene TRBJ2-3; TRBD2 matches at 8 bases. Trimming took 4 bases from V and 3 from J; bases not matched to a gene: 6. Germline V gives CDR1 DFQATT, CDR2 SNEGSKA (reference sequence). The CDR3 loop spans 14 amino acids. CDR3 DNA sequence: TGCAGTGCTACGACTAGCGATTCGACAGATACGCAGTATTTT. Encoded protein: CSATTSDSTDTQYF.

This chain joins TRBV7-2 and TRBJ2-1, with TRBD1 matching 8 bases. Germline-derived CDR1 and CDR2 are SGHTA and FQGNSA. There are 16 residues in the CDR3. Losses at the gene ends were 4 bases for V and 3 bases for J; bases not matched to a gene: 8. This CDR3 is CASSYGAGQGYNEQFF. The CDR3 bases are TGTGCCAGCAGCTACGGGGCAGGACAGGGCTACAATGAGCAGTTCTTC.

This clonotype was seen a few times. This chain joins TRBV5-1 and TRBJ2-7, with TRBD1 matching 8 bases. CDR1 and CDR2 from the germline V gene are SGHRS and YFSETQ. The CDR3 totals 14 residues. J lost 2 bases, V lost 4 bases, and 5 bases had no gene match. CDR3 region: CASSRDRSTYEQYF. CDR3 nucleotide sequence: TGCGCCAGCAGCCGGGACAGGTCAACCTACGAGCAGTACTTC.

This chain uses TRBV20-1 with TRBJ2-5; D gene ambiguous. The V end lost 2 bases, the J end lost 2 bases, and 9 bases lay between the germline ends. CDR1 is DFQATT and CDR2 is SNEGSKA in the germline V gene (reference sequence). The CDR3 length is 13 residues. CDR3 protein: CSARTQHQETQYF. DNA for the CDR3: TGCAGTGCTAGAACACAGCATCAAGAGACCCAGTACTTC.

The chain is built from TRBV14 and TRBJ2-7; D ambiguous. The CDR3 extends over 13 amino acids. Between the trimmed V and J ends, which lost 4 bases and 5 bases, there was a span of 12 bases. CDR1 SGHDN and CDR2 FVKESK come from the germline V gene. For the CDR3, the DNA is TGTGCCAGCAGCCCCTTCAAGGTCGACGAGCAGTACTTC. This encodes CASSPFKVDEQYF.

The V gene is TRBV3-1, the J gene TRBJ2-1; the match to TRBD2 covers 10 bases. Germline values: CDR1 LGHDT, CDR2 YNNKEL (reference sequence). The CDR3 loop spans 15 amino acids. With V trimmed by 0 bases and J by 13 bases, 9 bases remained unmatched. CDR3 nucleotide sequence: TGTGCCAGCAGCCAAGATCGGCTAGCGGGAGTACGACAGTTCTTC. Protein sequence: CASSQDRLAGVRQFF.

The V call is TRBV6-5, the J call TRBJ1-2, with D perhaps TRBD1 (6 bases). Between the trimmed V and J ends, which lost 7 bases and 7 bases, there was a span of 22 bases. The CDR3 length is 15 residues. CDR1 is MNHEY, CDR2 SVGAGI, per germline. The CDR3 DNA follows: TGTGCCAGCACTCCCCCCAGGGGACTGTGGGGTGGCTACACCTTC. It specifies CASTPPRGLWGGYTF.

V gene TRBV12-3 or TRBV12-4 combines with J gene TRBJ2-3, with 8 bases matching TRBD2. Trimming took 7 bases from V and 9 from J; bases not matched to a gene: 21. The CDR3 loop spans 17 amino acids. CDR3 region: CASIHHPGRAGVDTQYF. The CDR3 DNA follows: TGTGCCAGCATCCACCATCCGGGACGAGCGGGGGTTGACACGCAGTATTTT.

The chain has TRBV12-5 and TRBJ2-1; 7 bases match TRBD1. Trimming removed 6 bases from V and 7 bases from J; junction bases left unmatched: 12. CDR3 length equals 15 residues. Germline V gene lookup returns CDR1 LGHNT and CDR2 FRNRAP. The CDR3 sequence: CASGPSGGLGNEQFF. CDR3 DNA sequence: TGTGCTAGTGGACCATCAGGGGGTCTGGGGAATGAGCAGTTCTTC.

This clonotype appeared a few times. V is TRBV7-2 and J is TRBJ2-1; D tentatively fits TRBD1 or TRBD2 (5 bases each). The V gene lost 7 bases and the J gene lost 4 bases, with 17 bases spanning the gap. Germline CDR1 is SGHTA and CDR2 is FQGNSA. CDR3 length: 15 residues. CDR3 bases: TGTGCCAGCATCCCGCTCGGGGCCGGGTACAATGAGCAGTTCTTC. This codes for CASIPLGAGYNEQFF.

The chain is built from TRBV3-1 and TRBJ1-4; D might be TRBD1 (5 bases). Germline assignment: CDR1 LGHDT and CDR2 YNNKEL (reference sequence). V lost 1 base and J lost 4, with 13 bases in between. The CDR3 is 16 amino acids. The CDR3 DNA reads TGTGCCAGCAGCCAAGGTGGGACCGGATTTAATGAAAAACTGTTTTTT. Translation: CASSQGGTGFNEKLFF.

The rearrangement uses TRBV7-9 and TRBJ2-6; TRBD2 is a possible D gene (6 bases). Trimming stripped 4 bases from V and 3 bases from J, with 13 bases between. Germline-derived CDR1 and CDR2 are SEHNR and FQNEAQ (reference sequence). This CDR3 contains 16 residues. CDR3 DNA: TGTGCCAGCAGCTCCGAAAGGGGAGGTGGGGCCAACGTCCTGACTTTC. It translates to CASSSERGGGANVLTF.

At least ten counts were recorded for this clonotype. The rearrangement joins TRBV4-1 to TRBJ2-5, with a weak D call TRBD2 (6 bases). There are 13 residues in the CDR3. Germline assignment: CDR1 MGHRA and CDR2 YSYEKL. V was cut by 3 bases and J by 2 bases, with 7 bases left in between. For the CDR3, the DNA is TGCGCCAGCAGCCAGCGGGAACAAGAGACCCAGTACTTC. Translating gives CASSQREQETQYF.

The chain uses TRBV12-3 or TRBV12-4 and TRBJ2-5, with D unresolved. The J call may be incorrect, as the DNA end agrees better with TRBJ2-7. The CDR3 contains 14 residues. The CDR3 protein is CASSFRTAFNEQYF. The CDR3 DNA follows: TGTGCCAGCAGTTTTAGGACGGCTTTTAACGAGCAGTACTTC.

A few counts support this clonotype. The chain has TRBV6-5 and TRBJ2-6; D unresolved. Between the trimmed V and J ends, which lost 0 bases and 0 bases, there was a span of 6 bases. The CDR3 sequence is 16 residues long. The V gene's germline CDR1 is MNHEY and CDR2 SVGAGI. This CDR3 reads CASSYSVPSGANVLTF. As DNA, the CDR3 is TGTGCCAGCAGTTACTCGGTACCCTCTGGGGCCAACGTCCTGACTTTC.

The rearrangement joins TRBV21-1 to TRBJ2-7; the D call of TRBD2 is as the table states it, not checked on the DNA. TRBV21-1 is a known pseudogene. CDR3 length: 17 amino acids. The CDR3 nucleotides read TGTGCCAGCAGCCCCTCTGGTAGGCAGGCCGTCTCCTACGAGCAGTACTTC. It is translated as CASSPSGRQAVSYEQYF.

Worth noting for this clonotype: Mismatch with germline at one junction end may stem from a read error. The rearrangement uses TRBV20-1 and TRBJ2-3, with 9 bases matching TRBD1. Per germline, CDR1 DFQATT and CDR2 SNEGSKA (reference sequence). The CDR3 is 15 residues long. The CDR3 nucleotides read TGCAGTGCTAGACCGGGACAGGGTTTATCAGAGACGCAGTATTTT. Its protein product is CSARPGQGLSETQYF.

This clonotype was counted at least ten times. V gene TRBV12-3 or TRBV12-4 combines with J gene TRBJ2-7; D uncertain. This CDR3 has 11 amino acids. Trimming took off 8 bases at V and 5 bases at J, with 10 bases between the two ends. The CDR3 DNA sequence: TGTGCCAGCTCTCTTCTCAACGAGCAGTACTTC. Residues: CASSLLNEQYF.

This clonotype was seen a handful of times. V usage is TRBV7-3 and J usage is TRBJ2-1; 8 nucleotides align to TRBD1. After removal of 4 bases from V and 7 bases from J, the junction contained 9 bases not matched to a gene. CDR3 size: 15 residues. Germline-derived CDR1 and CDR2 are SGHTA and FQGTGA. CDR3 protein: CASSWGTGSRNEQFF. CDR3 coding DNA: TGTGCCAGCAGCTGGGGGACAGGTTCTAGGAATGAGCAGTTCTTC.

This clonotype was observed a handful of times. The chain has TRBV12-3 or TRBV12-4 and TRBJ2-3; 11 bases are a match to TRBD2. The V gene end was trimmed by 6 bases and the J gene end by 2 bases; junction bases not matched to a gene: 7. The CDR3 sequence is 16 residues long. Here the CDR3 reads CASSTTSGTFTDTQYF. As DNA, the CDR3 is TGTGCCAGCAGCACGACTAGCGGGACCTTCACAGATACGCAGTATTTT.

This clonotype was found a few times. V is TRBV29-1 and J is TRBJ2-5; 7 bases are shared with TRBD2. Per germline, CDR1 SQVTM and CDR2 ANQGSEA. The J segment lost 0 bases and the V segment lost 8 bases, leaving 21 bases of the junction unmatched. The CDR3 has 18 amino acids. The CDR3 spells CSPEAGKGEHRDQETQYF. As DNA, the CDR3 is TGCAGCCCCGAAGCGGGAAAAGGGGAACACCGGGACCAAGAGACCCAGTACTTC.

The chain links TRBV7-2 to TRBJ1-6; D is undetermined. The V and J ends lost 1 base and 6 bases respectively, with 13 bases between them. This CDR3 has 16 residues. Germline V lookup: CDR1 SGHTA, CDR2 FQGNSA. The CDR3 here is CASSLVGQNLNSPLHF. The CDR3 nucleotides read TGTGCCAGCAGCTTAGTCGGCCAGAACCTTAATTCACCCCTCCACTTT.

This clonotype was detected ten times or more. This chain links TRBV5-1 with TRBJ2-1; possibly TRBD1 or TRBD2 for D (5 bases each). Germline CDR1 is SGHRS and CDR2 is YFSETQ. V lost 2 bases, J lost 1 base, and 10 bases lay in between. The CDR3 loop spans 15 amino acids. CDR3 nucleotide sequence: TGCGCCAGCAGCTTAGAGGGGCTTTCCTACAATGAGCAGTTCTTC. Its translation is CASSLEGLSYNEQFF.

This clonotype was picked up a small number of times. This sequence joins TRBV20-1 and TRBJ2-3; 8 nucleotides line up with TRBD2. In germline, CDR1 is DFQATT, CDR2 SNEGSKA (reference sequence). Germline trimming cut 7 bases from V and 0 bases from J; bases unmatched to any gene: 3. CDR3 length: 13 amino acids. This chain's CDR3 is CSERGGSTDTQYF. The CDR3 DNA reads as TGCAGTGAACGCGGGGGGAGCACAGATACGCAGTATTTT.

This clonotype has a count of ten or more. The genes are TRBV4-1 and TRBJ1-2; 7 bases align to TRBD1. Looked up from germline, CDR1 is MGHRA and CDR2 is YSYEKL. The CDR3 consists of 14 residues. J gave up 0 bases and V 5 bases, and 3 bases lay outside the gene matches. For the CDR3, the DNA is TGCGCCAGCAGCGCCGGGACAGCTAACTATGGCTACACCTTC. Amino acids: CASSAGTANYGYTF.

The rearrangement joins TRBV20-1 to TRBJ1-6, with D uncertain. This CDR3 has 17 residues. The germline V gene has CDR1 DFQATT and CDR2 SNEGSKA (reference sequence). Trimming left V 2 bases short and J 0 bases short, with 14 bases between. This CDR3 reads CSARFQDELSYNSPLHF. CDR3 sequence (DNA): TGCAGTGCTAGATTCCAGGACGAACTCTCCTATAATTCACCCCTCCACTTT.

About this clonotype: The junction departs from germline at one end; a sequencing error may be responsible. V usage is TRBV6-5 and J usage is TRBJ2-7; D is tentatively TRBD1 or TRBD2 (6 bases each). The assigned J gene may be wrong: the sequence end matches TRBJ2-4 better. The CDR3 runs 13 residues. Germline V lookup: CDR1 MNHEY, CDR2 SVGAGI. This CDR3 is CAGRSRGENIQYF. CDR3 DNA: TGTGCCGGCAGATCGAGGGGGGAGAACATTCAGTACTTC.

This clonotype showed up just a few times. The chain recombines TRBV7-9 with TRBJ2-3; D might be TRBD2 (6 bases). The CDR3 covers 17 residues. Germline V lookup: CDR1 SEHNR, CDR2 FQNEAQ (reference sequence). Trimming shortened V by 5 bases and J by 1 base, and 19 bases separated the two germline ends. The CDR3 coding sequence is TGTGCCAGCAGCCCATTGATAGGGAGGAGGGGCACAGATACGCAGTATTTT. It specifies CASSPLIGRRGTDTQYF.

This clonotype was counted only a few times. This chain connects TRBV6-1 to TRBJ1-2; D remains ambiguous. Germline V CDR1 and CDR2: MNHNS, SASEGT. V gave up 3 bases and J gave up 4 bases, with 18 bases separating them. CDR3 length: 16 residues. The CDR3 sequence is CASSDFPLGSPYGYTF. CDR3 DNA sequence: TGTGCCAGCAGTGATTTCCCTCTGGGATCGCCCTATGGCTACACCTTC.

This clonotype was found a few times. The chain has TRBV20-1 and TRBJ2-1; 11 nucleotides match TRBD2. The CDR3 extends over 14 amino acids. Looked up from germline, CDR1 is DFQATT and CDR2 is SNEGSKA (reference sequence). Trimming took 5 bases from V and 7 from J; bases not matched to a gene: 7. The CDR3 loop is CSADSGRARNEQFF. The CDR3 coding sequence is TGCAGTGCTGATAGCGGGAGGGCCAGAAATGAGCAGTTCTTC.

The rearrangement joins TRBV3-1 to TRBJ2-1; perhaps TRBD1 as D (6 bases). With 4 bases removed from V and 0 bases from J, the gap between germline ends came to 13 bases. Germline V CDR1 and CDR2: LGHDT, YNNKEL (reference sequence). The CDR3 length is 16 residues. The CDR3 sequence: CASSPTGQGSYNEQFF. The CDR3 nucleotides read TGTGCCAGCAGCCCGACGGGACAAGGCTCCTACAATGAGCAGTTCTTC.

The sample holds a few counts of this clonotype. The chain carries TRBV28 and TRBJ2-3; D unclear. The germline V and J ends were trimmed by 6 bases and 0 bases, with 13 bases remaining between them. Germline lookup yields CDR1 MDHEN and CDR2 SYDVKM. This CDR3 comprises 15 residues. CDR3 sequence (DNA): TGTGCCAGCAGCTCTACAGCCTCTAGCACAGATACGCAGTATTTT. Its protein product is CASSSTASSTDTQYF.